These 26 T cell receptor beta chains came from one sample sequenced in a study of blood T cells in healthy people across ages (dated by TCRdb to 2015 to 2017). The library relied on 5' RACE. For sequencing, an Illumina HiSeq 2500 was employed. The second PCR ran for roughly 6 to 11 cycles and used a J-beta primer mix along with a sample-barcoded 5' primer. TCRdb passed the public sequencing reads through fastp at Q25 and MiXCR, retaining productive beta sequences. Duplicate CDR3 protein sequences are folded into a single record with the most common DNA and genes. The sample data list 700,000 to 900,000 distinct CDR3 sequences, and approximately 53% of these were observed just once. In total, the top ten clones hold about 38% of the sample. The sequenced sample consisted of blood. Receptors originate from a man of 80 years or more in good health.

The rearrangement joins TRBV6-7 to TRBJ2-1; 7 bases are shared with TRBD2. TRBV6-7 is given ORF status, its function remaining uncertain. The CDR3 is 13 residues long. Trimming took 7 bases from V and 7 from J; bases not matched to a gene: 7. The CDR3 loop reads CASTRGLDNEQFF. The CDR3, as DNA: TGTGCCAGCACTCGTGGACTAGATAATGAGCAGTTCTTC.

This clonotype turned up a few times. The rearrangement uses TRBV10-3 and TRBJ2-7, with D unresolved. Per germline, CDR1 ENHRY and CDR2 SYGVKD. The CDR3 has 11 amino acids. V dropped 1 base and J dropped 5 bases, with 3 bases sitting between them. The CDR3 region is CAISEWHEQYF. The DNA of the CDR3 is TGTGCCATCAGTGAGTGGCACGAGCAGTACTTC.

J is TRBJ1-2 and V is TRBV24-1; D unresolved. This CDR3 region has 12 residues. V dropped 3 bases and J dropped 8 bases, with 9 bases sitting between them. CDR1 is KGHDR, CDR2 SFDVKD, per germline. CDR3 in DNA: TGTGCCACCAGTGATCCAGCTTCAGGCTACACCTTC. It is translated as CATSDPASGYTF.

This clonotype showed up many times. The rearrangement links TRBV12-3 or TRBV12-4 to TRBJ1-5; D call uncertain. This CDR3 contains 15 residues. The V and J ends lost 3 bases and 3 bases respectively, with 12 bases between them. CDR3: CASSFLTAVNQPQHF. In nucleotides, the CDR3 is TGTGCCAGCAGTTTTCTTACGGCGGTCAATCAGCCCCAGCATTTT.

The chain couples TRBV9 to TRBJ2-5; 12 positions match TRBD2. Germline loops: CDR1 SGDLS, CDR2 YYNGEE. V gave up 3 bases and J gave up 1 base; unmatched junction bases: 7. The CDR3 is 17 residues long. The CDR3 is CASSARTSGAPQETQYF. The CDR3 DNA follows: TGTGCCAGCAGCGCTCGGACTAGCGGGGCCCCCCAAGAGACCCAGTACTTC.

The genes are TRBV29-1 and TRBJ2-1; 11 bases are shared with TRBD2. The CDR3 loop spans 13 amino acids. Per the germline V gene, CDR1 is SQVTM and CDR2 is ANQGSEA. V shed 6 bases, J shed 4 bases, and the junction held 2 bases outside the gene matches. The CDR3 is CSVRLAGYNEQFF. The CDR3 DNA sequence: TGCAGCGTACGACTAGCGGGGTACAATGAGCAGTTCTTC.

CDR3 coding DNA: TGCGCCAGCAGCCACGCTCAGGAGGGCGGTCACAGATACGCGTATTTT. Its translation: CASSHAQEGGHRYAYF. The J gene is TRBJ2-3, the V gene TRBV4-1; a weak D match, TRBD2 (6 bases). The V end was cut by 3 bases, the J end by 14 bases, with 27 bases between. This CDR3 region has 16 residues. CDR1 and CDR2 from the germline V gene are MGHRA and YSYEKL.

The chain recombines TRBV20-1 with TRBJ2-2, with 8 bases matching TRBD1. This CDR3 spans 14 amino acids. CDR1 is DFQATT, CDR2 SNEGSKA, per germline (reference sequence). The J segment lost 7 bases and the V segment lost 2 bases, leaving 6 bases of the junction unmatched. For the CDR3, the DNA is TGCAGTGCTAGACCAGGGGGCAGGATCGGGGAGCTGTTTTTT. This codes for CSARPGGRIGELFF.

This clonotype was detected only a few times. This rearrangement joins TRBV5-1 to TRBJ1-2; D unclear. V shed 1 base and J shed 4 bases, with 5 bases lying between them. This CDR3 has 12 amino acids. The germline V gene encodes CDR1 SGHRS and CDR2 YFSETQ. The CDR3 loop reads CASSLMGYGYTF. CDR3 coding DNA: TGCGCCAGCAGCTTGATGGGCTATGGCTACACCTTC.

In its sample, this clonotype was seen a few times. The CDR3 region is CSARPPGGNNSPLHF. In nucleotides, the CDR3 is TGCAGTGCTAGGCCCCCTGGGGGTAATAATTCACCCCTCCACTTT. The chain uses TRBV20-1 and TRBJ1-6; D perhaps matches TRBD1 (5 bases). The length of the CDR3 is 15 residues. V was shortened by 3 bases and J by 5 bases, with 14 bases between the two germline ends. Germline values: CDR1 DFQATT, CDR2 SNEGSKA (reference sequence).

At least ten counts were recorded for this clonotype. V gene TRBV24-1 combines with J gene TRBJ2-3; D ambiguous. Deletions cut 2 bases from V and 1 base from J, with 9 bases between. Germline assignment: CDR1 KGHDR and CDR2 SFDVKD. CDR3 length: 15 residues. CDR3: CATSDWQAGTDTQYF. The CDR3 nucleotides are TGTGCCACCAGTGATTGGCAGGCTGGCACAGATACGCAGTATTTT.

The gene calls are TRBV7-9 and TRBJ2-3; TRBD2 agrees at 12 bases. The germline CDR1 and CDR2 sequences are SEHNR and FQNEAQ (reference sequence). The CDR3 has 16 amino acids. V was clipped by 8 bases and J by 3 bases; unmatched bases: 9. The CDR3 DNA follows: TGTGCCAGCGTATTGGGACTAGCGGGCAATACAGATACGCAGTATTTT. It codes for CASVLGLAGNTDTQYF.

The CDR3 DNA reads TGCGCCAGCAGCTTCGAGGGGGGCTATGGCTACACCTTC. As protein: CASSFEGGYGYTF. This chain uses TRBV5-1 with TRBJ1-2; tentative D call: TRBD1 (6 bases). Germline assignment: CDR1 SGHRS and CDR2 YFSETQ. The CDR3 is 13 amino acids. The germline V and J ends were trimmed by 2 bases and 4 bases, with 9 bases remaining between them.

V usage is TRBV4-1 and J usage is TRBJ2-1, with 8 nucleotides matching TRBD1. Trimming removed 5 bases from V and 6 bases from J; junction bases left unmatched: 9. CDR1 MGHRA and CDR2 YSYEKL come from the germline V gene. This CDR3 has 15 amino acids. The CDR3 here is CASSAGTGVRNEQFF. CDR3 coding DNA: TGCGCCAGCAGCGCCGGGACAGGCGTCCGCAATGAGCAGTTCTTC.

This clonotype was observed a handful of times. This CDR3 reads CASSSRQGGQDYGYTF. CDR3 DNA sequence: TGTGCCAGCAGCTCTAGACAGGGTGGGCAGGACTATGGCTACACCTTC. The chain employs TRBV7-2 and TRBJ1-2; 7 positions match TRBD1. CDR1 is SGHTA, CDR2 FQGNSA, per germline. V lost 4 bases, J lost 3 bases, and 11 bases stayed unmatched. The CDR3 length is 16 residues.

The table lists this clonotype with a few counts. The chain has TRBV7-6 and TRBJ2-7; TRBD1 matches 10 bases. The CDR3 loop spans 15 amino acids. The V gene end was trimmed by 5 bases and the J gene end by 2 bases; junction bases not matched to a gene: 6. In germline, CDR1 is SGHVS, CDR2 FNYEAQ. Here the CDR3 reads CASSRAGTGAYEQYF. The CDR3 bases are TGTGCCAGCAGCCGCGCCGGGACAGGGGCCTACGAGCAGTACTTC.

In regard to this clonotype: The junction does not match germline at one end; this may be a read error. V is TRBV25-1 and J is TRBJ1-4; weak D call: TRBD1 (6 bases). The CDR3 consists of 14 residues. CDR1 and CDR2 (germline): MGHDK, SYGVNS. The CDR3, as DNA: TGTGCCAGCACTGAACAGGGAACTAATGAAAAACTGTTTTTT. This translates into CASTEQGTNEKLFF.

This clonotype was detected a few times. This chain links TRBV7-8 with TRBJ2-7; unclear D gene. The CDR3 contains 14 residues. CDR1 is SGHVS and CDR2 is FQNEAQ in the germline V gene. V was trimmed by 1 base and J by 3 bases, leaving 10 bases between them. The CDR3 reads CASSLGTVIYEQYF. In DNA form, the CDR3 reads TGTGCCAGCAGCTTAGGGACGGTAATCTACGAGCAGTACTTC.

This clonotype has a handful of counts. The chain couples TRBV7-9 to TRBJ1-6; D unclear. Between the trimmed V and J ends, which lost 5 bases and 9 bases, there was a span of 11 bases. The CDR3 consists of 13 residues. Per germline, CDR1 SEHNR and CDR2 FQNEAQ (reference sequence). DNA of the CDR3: TGTGCCAGCAGCCGAGACCCCGGTTCACCCCTCCACTTT. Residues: CASSRDPGSPLHF.

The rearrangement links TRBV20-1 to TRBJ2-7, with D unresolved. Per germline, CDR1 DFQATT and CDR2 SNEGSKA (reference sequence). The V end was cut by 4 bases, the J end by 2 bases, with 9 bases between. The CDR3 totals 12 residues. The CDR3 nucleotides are TGCAGTGCTATAGCTGCAACCTACGAGCAGTACTTC. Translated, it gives CSAIAATYEQYF.

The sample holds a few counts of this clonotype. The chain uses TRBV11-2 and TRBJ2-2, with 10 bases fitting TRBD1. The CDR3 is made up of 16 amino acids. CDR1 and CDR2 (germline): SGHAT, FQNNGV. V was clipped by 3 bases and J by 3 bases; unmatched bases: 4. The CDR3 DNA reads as TGTGCCAGCAGCTTGACAGGGGGCAAGGACACCGGGGAGCTGTTTTTT. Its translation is CASSLTGGKDTGELFF. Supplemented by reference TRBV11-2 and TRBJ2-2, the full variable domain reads EAGVAQSPRYKIIEKRQSVAFWCNPISGHATLYWYQQILGQGPKLLIQFQNNGVVDDSQLPKDRFSAERLKGVDSTLKIQPAKLEDSAVYLCASSLTGGKDTGELFFGEGSRLTVL.

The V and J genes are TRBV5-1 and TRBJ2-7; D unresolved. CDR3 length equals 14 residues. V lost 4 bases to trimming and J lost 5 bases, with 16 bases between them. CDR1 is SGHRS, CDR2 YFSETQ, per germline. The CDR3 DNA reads TGCGCCAGCAGCCCCACCTCGTGGGTCCACGAGCAGTACTTC. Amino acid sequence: CASSPTSWVHEQYF.

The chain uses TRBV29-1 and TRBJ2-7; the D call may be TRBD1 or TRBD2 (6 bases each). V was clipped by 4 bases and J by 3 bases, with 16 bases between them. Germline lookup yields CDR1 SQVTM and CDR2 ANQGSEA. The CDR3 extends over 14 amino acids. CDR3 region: CSVGPPGGFYEQYF. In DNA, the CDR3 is TGCAGCGTTGGACCTCCCGGGGGCTTCTACGAGCAGTACTTC.

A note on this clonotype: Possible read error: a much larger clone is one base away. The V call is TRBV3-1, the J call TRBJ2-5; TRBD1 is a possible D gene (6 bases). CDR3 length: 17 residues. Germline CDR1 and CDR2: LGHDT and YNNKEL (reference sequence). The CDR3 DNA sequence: TGTGCCGGCAGCCGGATATTGGGGGCTACCCGAGGGGAGACCCAGTACTTC. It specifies CAGSRILGATRGETQYF.

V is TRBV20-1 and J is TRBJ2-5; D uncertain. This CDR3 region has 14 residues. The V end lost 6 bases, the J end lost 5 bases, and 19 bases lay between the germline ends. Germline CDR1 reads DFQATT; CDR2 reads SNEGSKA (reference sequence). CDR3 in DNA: TGCAGTGCCCAAATCACGGATGGTAGTGAGACCCAGTACTTC. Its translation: CSAQITDGSETQYF.

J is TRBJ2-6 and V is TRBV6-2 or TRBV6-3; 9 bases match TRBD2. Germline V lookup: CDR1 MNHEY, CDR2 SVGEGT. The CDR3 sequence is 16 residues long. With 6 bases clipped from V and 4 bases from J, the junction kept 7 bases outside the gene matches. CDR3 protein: CASRSSGTEGANVLTF. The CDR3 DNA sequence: TGTGCCAGCAGGTCTAGCGGGACGGAGGGGGCCAACGTCCTGACTTTC.